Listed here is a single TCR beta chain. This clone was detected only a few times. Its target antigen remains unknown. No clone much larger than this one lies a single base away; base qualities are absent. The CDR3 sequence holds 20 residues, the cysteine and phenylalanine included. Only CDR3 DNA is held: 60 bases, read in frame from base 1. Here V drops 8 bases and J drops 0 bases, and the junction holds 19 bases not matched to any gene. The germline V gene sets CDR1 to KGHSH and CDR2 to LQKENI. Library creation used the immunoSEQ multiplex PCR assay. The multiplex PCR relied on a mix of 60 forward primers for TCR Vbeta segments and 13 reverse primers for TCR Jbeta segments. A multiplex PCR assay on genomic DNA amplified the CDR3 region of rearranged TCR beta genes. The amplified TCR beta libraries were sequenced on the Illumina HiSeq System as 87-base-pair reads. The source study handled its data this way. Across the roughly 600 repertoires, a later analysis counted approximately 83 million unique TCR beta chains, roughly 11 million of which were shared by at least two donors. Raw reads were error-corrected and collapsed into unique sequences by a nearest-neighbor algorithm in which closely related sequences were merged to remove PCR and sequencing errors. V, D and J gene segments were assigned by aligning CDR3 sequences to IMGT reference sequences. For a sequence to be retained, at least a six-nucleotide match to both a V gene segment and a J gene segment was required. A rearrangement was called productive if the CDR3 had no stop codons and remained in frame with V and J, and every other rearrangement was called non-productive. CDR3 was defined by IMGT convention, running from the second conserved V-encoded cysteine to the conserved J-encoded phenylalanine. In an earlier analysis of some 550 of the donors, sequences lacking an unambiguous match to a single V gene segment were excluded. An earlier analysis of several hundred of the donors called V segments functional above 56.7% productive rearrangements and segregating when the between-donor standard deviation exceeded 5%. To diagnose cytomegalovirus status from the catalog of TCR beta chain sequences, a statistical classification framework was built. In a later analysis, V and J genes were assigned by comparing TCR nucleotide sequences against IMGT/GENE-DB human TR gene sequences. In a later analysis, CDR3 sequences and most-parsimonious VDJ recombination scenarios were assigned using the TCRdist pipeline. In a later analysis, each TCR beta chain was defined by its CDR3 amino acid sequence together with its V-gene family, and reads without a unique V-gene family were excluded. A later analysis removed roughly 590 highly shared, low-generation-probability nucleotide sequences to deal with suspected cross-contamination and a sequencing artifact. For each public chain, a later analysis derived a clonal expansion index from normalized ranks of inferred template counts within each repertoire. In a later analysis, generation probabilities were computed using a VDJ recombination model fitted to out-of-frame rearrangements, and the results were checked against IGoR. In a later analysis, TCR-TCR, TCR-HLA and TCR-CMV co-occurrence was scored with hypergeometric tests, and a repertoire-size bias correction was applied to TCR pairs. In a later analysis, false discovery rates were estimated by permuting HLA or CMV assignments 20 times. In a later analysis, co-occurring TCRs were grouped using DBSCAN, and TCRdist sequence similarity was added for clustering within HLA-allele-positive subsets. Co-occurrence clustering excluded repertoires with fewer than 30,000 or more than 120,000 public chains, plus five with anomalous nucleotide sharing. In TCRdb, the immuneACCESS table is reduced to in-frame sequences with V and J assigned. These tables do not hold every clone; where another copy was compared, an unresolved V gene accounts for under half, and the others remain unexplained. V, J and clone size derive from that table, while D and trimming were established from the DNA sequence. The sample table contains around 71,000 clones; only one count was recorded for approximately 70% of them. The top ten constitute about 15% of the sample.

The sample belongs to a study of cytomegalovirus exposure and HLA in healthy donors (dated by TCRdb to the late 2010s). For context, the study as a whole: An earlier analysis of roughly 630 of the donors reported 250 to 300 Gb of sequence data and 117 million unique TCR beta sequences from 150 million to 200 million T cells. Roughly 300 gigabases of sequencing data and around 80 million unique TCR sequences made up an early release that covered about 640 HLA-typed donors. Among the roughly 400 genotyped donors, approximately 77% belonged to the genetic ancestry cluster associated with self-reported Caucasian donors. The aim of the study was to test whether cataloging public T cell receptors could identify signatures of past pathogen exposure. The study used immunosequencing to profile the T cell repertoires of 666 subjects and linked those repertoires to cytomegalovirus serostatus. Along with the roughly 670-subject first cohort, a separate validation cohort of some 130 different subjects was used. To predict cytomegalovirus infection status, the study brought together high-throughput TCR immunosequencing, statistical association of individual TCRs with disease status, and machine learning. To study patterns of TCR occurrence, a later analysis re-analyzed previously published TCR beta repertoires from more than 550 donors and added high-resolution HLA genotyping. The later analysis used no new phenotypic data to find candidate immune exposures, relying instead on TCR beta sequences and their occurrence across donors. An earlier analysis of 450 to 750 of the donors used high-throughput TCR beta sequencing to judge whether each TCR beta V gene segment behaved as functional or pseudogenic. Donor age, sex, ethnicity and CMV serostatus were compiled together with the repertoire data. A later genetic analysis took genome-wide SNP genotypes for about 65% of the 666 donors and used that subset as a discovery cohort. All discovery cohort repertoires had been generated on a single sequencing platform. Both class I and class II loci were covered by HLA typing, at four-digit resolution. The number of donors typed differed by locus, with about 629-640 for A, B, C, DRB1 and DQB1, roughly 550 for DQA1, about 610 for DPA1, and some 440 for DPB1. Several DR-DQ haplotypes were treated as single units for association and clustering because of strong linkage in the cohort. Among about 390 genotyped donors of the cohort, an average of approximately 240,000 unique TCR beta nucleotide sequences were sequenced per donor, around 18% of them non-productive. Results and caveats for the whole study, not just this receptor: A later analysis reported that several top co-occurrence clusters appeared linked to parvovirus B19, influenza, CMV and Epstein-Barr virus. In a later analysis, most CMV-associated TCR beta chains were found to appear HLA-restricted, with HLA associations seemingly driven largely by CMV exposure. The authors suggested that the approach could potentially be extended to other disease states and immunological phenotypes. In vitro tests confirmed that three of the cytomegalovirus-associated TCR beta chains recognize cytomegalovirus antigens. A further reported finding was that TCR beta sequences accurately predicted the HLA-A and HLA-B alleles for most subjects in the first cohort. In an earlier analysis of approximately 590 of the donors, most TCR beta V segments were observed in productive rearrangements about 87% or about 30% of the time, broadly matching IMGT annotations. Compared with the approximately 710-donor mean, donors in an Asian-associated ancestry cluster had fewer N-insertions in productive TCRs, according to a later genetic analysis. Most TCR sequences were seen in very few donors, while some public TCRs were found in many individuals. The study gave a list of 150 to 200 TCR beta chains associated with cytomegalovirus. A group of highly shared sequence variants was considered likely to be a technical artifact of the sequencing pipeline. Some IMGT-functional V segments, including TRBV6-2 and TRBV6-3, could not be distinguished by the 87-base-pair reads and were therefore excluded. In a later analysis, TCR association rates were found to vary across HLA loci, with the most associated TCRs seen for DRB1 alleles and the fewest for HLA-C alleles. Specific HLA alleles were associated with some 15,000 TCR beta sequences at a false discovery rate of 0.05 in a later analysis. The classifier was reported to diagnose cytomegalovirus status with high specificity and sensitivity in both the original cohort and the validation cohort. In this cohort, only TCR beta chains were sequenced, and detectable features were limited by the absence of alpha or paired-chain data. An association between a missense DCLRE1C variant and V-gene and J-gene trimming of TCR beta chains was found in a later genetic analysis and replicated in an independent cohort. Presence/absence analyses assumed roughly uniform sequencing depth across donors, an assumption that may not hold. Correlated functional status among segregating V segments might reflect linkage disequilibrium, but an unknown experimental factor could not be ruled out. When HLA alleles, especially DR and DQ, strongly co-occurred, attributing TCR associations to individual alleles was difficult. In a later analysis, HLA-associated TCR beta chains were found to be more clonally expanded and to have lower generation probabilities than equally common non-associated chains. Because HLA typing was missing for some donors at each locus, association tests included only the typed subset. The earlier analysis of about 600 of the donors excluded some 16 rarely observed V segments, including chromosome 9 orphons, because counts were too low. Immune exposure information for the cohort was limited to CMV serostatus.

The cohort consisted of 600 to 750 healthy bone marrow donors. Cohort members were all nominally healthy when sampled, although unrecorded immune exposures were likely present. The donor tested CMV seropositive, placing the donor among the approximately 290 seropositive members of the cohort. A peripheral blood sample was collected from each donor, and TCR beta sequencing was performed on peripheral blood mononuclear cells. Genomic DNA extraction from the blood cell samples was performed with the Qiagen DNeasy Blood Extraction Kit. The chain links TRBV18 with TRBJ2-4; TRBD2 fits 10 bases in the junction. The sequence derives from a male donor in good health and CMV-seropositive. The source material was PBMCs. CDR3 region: CASLTEGLAAMPLAKNIQYF. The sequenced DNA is TGTGCCAGCCTAACAGAAGGACTAGCGGCGATGCCCCTAGCCAAAAACATTCAGTACTTC.